This entry describes one T cell receptor (beta chain). Its antigen is not known. These data originate in a study of T-cell memory formation after mild COVID-19. In the study overall: TCR clusters showed largely donor specificity. Study-level findings and limits: CD4+ contracting clones were mainly CM and EM; CD8+ ones, EMRA. Day 15 to 85 contracting clones showed balanced CD4/CD8; later expanders leaned CD4+.

CDR3 length equals 14 residues. V was clipped by 6 bases and J by 1 base, with 9 bases between them. Looked up from germline, CDR1 is MNHEY and CDR2 is SVGEGT. TCRdb reprocessed the 5' RACE reads via MiXCR and lists one record per CDR3 protein. Counted here are over 120,000 distinct CDR3 sequences, 15% to 20% occurring once; the ten biggest clones make up about 2.3%. V and J are TRBV6-2 or TRBV6-3 and TRBJ2-2; D remains unclear. Sequencing was done on a sample of PBMCs or a T cell subset sorted from them (not recorded which). The TCR was taken from an adult woman who had mild COVID-19 (a few samples of this study predate the infection). Cell type and time point are not known. The CDR3 loop reads CASSNGLNTGELFF. The CDR3 region has the DNA TGTGCCAGCAGCAACGGGTTGAACACCGGGGAGCTGTTTTTT.